This is a list of T cell receptor beta chains from one sample in a study of control samples from healthy donors and cancer patients. The table came from immunoSEQ multiplex PCR; TCRdb's copy has only in-frame clones and leaves some out. The repertoire holds some 34,000 clones, with about 94% as singletons. Sequencing was performed on PBMCs. These receptors were obtained from a man in his forties with colorectal cancer. The CDR3 runs from the conserved cysteine through the conserved F or W. A D gene is named only where the DNA matches it firmly. Size is stated for part of the rows, as once, few or many counts, or as a class when the clone is expanded.

.,TRBV5-5,TRBJ2-7,.,CASSLVAGSYEQYF,TGTGCTAGCAGCTTGGTGGCAGGATCCTACGAGCAGTACTTC
.,TRBV18,TRBJ1-3,.,CASSPNRFAGSGNTIYF,TGTGCCAGCTCACCCAACAGGTTCGCGGGGTCTGGAAACACCATATATTTT
.,TRBV30,TRBJ2-7,.,CAWAKGAYEQYF,TGTGCCTGGGCCAAGGGGGCCTACGAGCAGTACTTC
TRBD1,TRBV5-1,TRBJ1-3,.,CASSFSGQGAGNTIYF,TGCGCCAGCAGCTTCTCCGGACAGGGGGCTGGAAACACCATATATTTT
.,TRBV5-1,TRBJ1-6,once,CASSPEGGGWLGSPLHF,TGCGCCAGCAGCCCCGAGGGGGGAGGTTGGCTCGGTTCACCCCTCCACTTT
TRBD1,TRBV5-6,TRBJ1-4,.,CASSRTRDRDEKLFF,TGTGCCAGCAGCAGGACCCGGGACAGAGATGAAAAACTGTTTTTT
.,TRBV3-1/TRBV3-2,TRBJ2-1,.,CASSQDLEGSPYNEQFF,TGTGCCAGCAGCCAAGATCTTGAAGGTTCCCCCTACAATGAGCAGTTCTTC
.,TRBV6-5,TRBJ1-2,.,CASRSTGLYGYTF,TGTGCCAGCAGATCCACAGGGTTGTATGGCTACACCTTC
.,TRBV11-2,TRBJ1-4,few,CASSLVDNEKLFF,TGTGCCAGCAGCTTGGTGGATAATGAAAAACTGTTTTTT
.,TRBV7-9,TRBJ2-1,.,CASSGDKKGEQFF,TGTGCTAGCAGCGGGGACAAGAAGGGCGAGCAGTTCTTC
.,TRBV7-8,TRBJ2-3,.,CASSLVGDSQVDTQYF,TGTGCCAGCAGCTTAGTCGGGGACTCCCAGGTGGATACGCAGTATTTT
.,TRBV12-3/TRBV12-4,TRBJ2-5,.,CASSRAPLETQYF,TGTGCCAGCAGCCGGGCGCCCTTGGAGACCCAGTACTTC
.,TRBV2,TRBJ1-3,.,CASASFGNTIYF,TGTGCCAGCGCAAGCTTCGGAAACACCATATATTTT
TRBD1,TRBV19,TRBJ1-4,.,CATHSGDSNEKLFF,TGTGCCACCCACTCTGGGGACAGTAATGAAAAACTGTTTTTT
.,TRBV7-2,TRBJ2-4,.,CASSPRVLAKNIQYF,TGTGCCAGCAGCCCACGGGTTCTAGCCAAAAACATTCAGTACTTC
TRBD1,TRBV5-1,TRBJ1-2,.,CASSTLGQGASTF,TGCGCCAGCAGCACCCTAGGACAGGGGGCGAGTACCTTC
TRBD1,TRBV27,TRBJ2-7,.,CASWDRGKSYEQYF,TGTGCCAGTTGGGACAGGGGGAAATCCTACGAGCAGTACTTC
.,TRBV11-2,TRBJ2-2,.,CASSTGVSGELFF,TGTGCCAGCAGCACCGGGGTCTCCGGGGAGCTGTTTTTT
.,TRBV2,TRBJ2-1,.,CASSGRGYNEQFF,TGTGCCAGCAGTGGCCGTGGATACAATGAGCAGTTCTTC
TRBD1,TRBV4-1,TRBJ1-5,.,CASSQDAFRTGGRSNQPQHF,TGCGCCAGCAGCCAAGATGCTTTCCGGACAGGGGGCAGGAGCAATCAGCCCCAGCATTTT
.,TRBV5-1,TRBJ1-1,.,CASMNQENTEAFF,TGCGCCAGCATGAATCAGGAGAACACTGAAGCTTTCTTT
.,TRBV5-1,TRBJ1-1,.,CASSLGHGGTEAFF,TGCGCCAGCAGCTTGGGACATGGGGGTACTGAAGCTTTCTTT
TRBD1,TRBV4-1,TRBJ2-7,.,CASSQPGTGDYEQYF,TGCGCCAGCAGCCAACCCGGGACAGGGGACTACGAGCAGTACTTC
.,TRBV29-1,TRBJ1-4,.,CSVEGGRGPSEKLFF,TGCAGCGTTGAAGGTGGGCGGGGGCCCAGTGAAAAACTGTTTTTT
.,TRBV9,TRBJ1-2,once,CASSVDGGKSYGYTF,TGTGCCAGCAGCGTAGACGGGGGGAAGTCCTATGGCTACACCTTC
TRBD2,TRBV5-8,TRBJ2-5,.,CASSSKRGKTQYF,TGTGCCAGCAGCTCTAAGCGGGGGAAGACCCAGTACTTC
TRBD2,TRBV19,TRBJ2-3,.,CASGRTRGSDTQYF,TGTGCCAGTGGTCGGACTAGAGGCTCAGATACGCAGTATTTT
TRBD1,TRBV6-5,TRBJ2-2,.,CASSYSGGPTGELFF,TGTGCCAGCAGTTACTCAGGGGGCCCAACCGGGGAGCTGTTTTTT
TRBD1,TRBV19,TRBJ1-5,.,CASSIGQGADQPQHF,TGTGCCAGTAGTATTGGACAGGGTGCCGATCAGCCCCAGCATTTT
.,TRBV5-1,TRBJ2-2,.,CASSLVAGASTGELFF,TGCGCCAGCAGCTTGGTGGCAGGGGCCAGCACCGGGGAGCTGTTTTTT
TRBD2,TRBV3-1/TRBV3-2,TRBJ2-3,.,CASSPRPAGGTDTQYF,TGTGCCAGCAGCCCGCGCCCAGCGGGGGGCACAGATACGCAGTATTTT
TRBD1,TRBV6-5,TRBJ1-2,once,CASTPTGQGNYGYTF,TGTGCCAGCACTCCTACAGGACAGGGGAACTATGGCTACACCTTC
TRBD1,TRBV2,TRBJ2-2,.,CASSERGGQGVGELFF,TGTGCCAGCAGTGAGCGGGGCGGACAGGGTGTCGGGGAGCTGTTTTTT
.,TRBV9,TRBJ1-1,.,CASSARTEMNTEAFF,TGTGCCAGCAGCGCCCGTACGGAAATGAACACTGAAGCTTTCTTT
.,TRBV29-1,TRBJ1-1,.,CSVDKGLSNTEAFF,TGCAGCGTTGATAAAGGGTTGAGTAACACTGAAGCTTTCTTT
.,TRBV23-1,TRBJ1-5,.,CASSHGSDSHRDSNQPQHF,TGCGCCAGCAGTCATGGGTCAGATAGTCACAGGGATAGCAATCAGCCCCAGCATTTT
.,TRBV6-5,TRBJ1-3,few,CATWALAGNTIYF,TGTGCCACATGGGCCTTGGCGGGAAACACCATATATTTT